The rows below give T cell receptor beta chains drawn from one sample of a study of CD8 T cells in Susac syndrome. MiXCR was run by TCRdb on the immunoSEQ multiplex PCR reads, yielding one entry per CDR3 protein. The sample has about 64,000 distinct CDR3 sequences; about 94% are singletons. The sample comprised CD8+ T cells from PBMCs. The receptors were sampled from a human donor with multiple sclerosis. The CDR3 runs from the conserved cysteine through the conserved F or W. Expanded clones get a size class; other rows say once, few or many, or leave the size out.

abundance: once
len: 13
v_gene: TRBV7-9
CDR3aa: CASSLIRGHGYTF

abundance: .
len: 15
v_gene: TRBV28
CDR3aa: CASSLSTSFGEKLFF

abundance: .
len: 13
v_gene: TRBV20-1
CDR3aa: CSANGQSNTEAFF

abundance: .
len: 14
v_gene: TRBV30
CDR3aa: CAWSIRGSSYEQYF

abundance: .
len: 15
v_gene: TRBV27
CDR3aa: CASRSLAGGIETQYF

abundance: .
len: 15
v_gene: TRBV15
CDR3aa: CATSRGGGSSYEQYF

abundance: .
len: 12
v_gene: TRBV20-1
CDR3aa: CSALRRADEQYF

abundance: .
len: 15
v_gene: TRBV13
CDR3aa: CASSPVGVGNTEAFF

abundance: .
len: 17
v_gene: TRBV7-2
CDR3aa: CASSLTDVGSGENGYTF

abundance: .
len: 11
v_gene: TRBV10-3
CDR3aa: CAITSADTQYF

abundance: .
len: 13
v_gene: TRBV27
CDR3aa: CATSDSRNSPLHF

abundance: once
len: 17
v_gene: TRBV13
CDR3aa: CASSTRTGGMGTDTQYF

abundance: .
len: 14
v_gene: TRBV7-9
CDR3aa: CASSLAGRQVAAFF

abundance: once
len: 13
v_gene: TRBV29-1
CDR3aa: CSVEGAGNTEAFF

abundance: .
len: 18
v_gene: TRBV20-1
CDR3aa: CSARGTPTGAYSNQPQHF